This TCR beta chain was captured in a study of blood T cell repertoires in COVID-19. Study context: The samples span acute and convalescent COVID-19 from the United States, Italy and Spain. T cells, B-cell-depleted T cells, or PBMCs supplied cDNA or gDNA.

Trimming removed 0 bases from V and 2 bases from J; junction bases left unmatched: 1. CDR1 and CDR2 (germline): MNHNY, SVGAGI (reference sequence). There are 16 residues in the CDR3. Original handling: The assay estimated nucleated cells by amplifying reference gene primers. Measured with immunoSEQ multiplex PCR; TCRdb has only the in-frame clones, and not every one. V, J and clone size derive from that table, while D and trimming were established from the DNA sequence. The sample includes just over 200,000 clones, about nine tenths of them seen just once. Concerning this clone: Other nucleotide sequences from this sample produce the same CDR3.

The sequenced sample consisted of peripheral blood. The chain is built from TRBV6-6 and TRBJ1-1; 12 bases map to TRBD1. This clonotype was obtained from a man at least 80 years old with acute or convalescent COVID-19. This CDR3 reads CASSYSGTGGNTEAFF. CDR3 nucleotide sequence: TGTGCCAGCAGTTACTCGGGGACAGGGGGCAACACTGAAGCTTTCTTT.